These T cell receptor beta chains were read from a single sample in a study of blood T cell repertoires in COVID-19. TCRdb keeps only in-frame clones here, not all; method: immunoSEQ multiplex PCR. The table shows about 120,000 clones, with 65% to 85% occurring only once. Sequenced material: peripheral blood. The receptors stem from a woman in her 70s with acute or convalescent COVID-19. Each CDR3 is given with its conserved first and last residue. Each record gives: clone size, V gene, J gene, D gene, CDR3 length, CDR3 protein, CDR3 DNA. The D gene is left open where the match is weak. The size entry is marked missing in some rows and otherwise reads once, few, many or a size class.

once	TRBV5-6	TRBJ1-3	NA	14	CASSLLSSGNTIYF	TGTGCCAGCAGCTTGTTGAGCTCTGGAAACACCATATATTTT
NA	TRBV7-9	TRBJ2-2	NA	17	CASSLITGRSNTGELFF	TGTGCCAGCAGCTTGATAACAGGACGTTCGAACACCGGGGAGCTGTTTTTT
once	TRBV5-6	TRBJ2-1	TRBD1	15	CASSLVWDRDNEQFF	TGTGCCAGCAGCTTGGTATGGGACAGGGACAATGAGCAGTTCTTC
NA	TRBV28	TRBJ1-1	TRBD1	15	CASSLLAGGVFEAFF	TGTGCCAGCAGTTTATTGGCAGGGGGAGTTTTTGAAGCTTTCTTT
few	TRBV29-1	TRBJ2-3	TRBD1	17	CSVLLFWTGEEQDTQYF	TGCAGCGTTCTACTTTTCTGGACAGGAGAGGAACAAGATACGCAGTATTTT
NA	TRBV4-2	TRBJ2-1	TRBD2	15	CASSRMTSGYNEQFF	TGTGCCAGCAGCCGCATGACTAGCGGATACAATGAGCAGTTCTTC
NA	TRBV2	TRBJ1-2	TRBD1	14	CASSENRAGGGYTF	TGTGCCAGCAGTGAAAATAGGGCAGGGGGTGGCTACACCTTC
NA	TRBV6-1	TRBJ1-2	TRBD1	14	CASSERAGGSGYTF	TGTGCCAGCAGTGAAAGGGCAGGGGGATCCGGCTACACCTTC
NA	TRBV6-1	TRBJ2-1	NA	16	CASSEKWTASYNEQFF	TGTGCCAGCAGTGAAAAGTGGACAGCTTCCTACAATGAGCAGTTCTTC
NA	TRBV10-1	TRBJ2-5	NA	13	CAIMNREQETQYF	TGCGCCATCATGAACAGAGAGCAAGAGACCCAGTACTTC
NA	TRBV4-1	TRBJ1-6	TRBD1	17	CASSQETPGQGHSPLHF	TGCGCCAGCAGCCAAGAGACTCCGGGACAGGGACATTCACCCCTCCACTTT
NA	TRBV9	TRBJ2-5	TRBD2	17	CASSVDTAGGVQETQYF	TGTGCCAGCAGCGTAGATACAGCGGGGGGCGTCCAAGAGACCCAGTACTTC
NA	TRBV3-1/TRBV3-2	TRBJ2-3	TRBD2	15	CASSQGRGVSDTQYF	TGTGCCAGCAGCCAAGGTCGGGGGGTCTCAGATACGCAGTATTTT
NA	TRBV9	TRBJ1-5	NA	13	CASSRGFDQPQHF	TGTGCCAGCAGCCGGGGTTTTGATCAGCCCCAGCATTTT
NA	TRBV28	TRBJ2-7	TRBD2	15	CASIEGTSVTYEQYF	TGTGCCAGCATTGAGGGGACTAGCGTCACCTACGAGCAGTACTTC
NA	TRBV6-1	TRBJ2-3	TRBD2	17	CASSGPTSGVSTDTQYF	TGTGCCAGCAGTGGCCCGACTAGCGGAGTTAGCACAGATACGCAGTATTTT
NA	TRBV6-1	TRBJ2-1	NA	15	CASSEGLAIYNEQFF	TGTGCCAGCAGTGAAGGGCTAGCGATATACAATGAGCAGTTCTTC
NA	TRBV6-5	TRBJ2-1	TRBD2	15	CASVWTSGSKDEQFF	TGTGCCAGCGTTTGGACTAGCGGGAGTAAGGATGAGCAGTTCTTC
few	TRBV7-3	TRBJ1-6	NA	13	CASSEGSNSPLHF	TGTGCCAGCAGCGAGGGATCAAATTCACCCCTCCACTTT
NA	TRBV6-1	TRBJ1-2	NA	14	CASSESGSNYGYTF	TGTGCCAGCAGTGAATCAGGCTCCAACTATGGCTACACCTTC
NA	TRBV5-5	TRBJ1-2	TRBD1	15	CASSLRQGALYGYTF	TGTGCCAGCAGCTTACGGCAGGGGGCCCTCTATGGCTACACCTTC
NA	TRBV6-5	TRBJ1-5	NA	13	CASRATNGQPQHF	TGTGCCAGCCGAGCTACCAACGGTCAGCCCCAGCATTTT
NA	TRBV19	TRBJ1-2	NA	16	CASSPTGLAEGYGYTF	TGTGCCAGTAGTCCGACCGGACTCGCAGAGGGCTATGGCTACACCTTC
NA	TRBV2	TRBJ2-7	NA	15	CASRIDGQPTYEQYF	TGTGCCAGCAGGATTGATGGGCAACCTACCTACGAGCAGTACTTC
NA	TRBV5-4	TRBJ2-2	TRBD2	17	CASSTPTSGLNTGELFF	TGTGCCAGCAGCACACCAACTAGCGGTCTTAACACCGGGGAGCTGTTTTTT
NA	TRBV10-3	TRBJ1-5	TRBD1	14	CAIARDRDSQPQHF	TGTGCCATCGCCCGGGACAGGGATTCCCAGCCCCAGCATTTT
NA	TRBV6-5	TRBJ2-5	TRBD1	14	CASRPSGGGETQYF	TGTGCCAGCAGGCCTTCAGGGGGCGGCGAGACCCAGTACTTC
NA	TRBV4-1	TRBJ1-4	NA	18	CASSQRQASTRSNEKLFF	TGCGCCAGCAGCCAGAGACAGGCCTCGACGAGATCTAATGAAAAACTGTTTTTT
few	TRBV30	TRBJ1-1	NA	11	CAWRSNTEAFF	TGTGCCTGGAGGAGTAACACTGAAGCTTTCTTT
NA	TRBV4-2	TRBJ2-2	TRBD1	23	CASSPKRRKPGQVKPANTGELFF	TGTGCCAGCAGCCCAAAGAGAAGAAAACCGGGACAGGTTAAGCCTGCGAACACCGGGGAGCTGTTTTTT
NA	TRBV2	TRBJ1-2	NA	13	CASSENSNYGYTF	TGTGCCAGCAGTGAAAACAGTAACTATGGCTACACCTTC
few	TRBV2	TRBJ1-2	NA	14	CASSEDRGIDGYTF	TGTGCCAGCAGTGAAGATCGGGGGATCGATGGCTACACCTTC
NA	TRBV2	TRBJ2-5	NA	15	CASSGFRGEQETQYF	TGTGCCAGCAGTGGCTTCAGGGGGGAGCAAGAGACCCAGTACTTC
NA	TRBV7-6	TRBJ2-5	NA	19	CASSLAGGPGWGPRKTQYF	TGTGCCAGCAGCTTAGCGGGGGGGCCGGGTTGGGGCCCTCGGAAGACCCAGTACTTC
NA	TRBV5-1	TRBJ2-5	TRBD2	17	CASSLERTSGVRETQYF	TGCGCCAGCAGCTTGGAAAGGACTAGCGGGGTTCGGGAGACCCAGTACTTC
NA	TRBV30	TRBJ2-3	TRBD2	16	CAWSVLGGSSTDTQYF	TGTGCCTGGAGTGTACTAGGCGGGAGCAGCACAGATACGCAGTATTTT
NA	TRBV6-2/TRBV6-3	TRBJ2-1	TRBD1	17	CASSPFSRDRGYNEQFF	TGTGCCAGCAGCCCCTTCTCTAGGGACAGGGGTTACAATGAGCAGTTCTTC
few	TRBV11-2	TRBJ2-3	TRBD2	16	CASSVSSGRGTDTQYF	TGTGCCAGCAGCGTATCTAGCGGGAGGGGGACAGATACGCAGTATTTT
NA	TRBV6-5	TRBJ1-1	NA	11	CASTITGLAFF	TGTGCCAGTACTATAACAGGGTTAGCTTTCTTT
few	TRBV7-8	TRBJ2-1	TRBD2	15	CASSPRGTSGNEQFF	TGTGCCAGCAGCCCGAGGGGGACTAGCGGAAATGAGCAGTTCTTC
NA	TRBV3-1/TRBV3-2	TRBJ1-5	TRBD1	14	CASSQAGGDQPQHF	TGTGCCAGCAGCCAAGCAGGGGGTGATCAGCCCCAGCATTTT
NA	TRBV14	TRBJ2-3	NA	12	CASSQAVNTQYF	TGTGCCAGCAGCCAGGCAGTAAATACGCAGTATTTT
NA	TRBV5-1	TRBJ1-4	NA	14	CASSLTPTNEKLFF	TGCGCCAGCAGCTTGACACCAACTAATGAAAAACTGTTTTTT
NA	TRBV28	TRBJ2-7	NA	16	CASSFGAGRADYEQYF	TGTGCCAGCAGTTTTGGAGCGGGCAGGGCCGACTACGAGCAGTACTTC
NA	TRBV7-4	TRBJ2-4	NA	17	CASSSRGALLAKNIQYF	TGTGCCAGCAGCTCCCGGGGGGCCCTACTAGCCAAAAACATTCAGTACTTC
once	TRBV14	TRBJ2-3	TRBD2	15	CASSLVRGGTDTQYF	TGTGCCAGCAGTCTGGTGCGGGGGGGCACAGATACGCAGTATTTT
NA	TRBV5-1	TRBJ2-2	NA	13	CASSLPGTGELFF	TGCGCCAGCAGCCTACCGGGGACCGGGGAGCTGTTTTTT
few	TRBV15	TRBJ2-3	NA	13	CATSRDPGDTQYF	TGTGCCACCAGCAGAGATCCGGGAGATACGCAGTATTTT
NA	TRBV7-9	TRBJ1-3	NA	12	CASSFPGLKPYF	TGTGCCAGCAGCTTCCCAGGGCTCAAGCCATATTTT
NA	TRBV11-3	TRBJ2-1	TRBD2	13	CASATGGGNEQFF	TGTGCCAGCGCAACGGGAGGCGGCAATGAGCAGTTCTTC
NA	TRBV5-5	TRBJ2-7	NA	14	CASTKEMMAYEQYF	TGTGCCAGCACAAAGGAGATGATGGCTTACGAGCAGTACTTC
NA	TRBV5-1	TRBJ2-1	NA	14	CASSLRGSYNEQFF	TGCGCCAGCAGCTTGCGGGGCTCCTACAATGAGCAGTTCTTC
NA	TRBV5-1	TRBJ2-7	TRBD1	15	CASSPGQGDLSQQYF	TGCGCCAGCAGCCCGGGACAGGGTGACCTTTCGCAGCAGTACTTC
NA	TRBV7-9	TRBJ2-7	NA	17	CASSLWGQSHNPYEQYF	TGTGCCAGCAGCTTATGGGGGCAGTCGCATAATCCTTACGAGCAGTACTTC
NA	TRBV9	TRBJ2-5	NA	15	CASSVGGGVQETQYF	TGTGCCAGCAGCGTAGGGGGCGGCGTCCAAGAGACCCAGTACTTC